The 18 T cell receptor beta chains reported below all come from one sample, sequenced in a study of cytomegalovirus exposure and HLA in healthy donors. Primers: 60 Vbeta forward and 13 Jbeta reverse. Sequenced by immunoSEQ multiplex PCR; TCRdb stores in-frame clones only, minus some. This repertoire shows about 200,000 clones, less than 80% found once; its top ten account for approximately 4.4%. The source material was PBMCs. The source is a woman younger than 45 in good health and CMV-seropositive.

The chain employs TRBV19 and TRBJ1-2; 8 bases agree with TRBD1. The CDR3 contains 16 residues. Germline values: CDR1 LNHDA, CDR2 SQIVND (reference sequence). J lost 0 bases, V lost 7 bases, and 10 bases had no gene match. The CDR3 is CASTGTGLWANYGYTF. CDR3 in DNA: TGTGCCAGTACTGGGACAGGACTTTGGGCTAACTATGGCTACACCTTC.

J is TRBJ2-1 and V is TRBV11-3; 9 nucleotides match TRBD1. Germline CDR1 SGHNT, CDR2 YENEEA. The CDR3 sequence is 11 residues long. V shed 8 bases, J shed 8 bases, and the junction held 1 base outside the gene matches. The CDR3 spells CASGQGYEQFF. CDR3 bases: TGTGCCAGCGGACAGGGGTATGAGCAGTTCTTC. The full variable domain, its missing parts supplied by reference TRBV11-3 and TRBJ2-1, is EAGVVQSPRYKIIEKKQPVAFWCNPISGHNTLYWYLQNLGQGPELLIRYENEEAVDDSQLPKDRFSAERLKGVDSTLKIQPAELGDSAVYLCASGQGYEQFFGPGTRLTVL.

The rearrangement uses TRBV7-7 and TRBJ1-5; the D is unclear. Germline CDR1 is SSHAT and CDR2 is FNYEAQ (reference sequence). The ends were cut back, 1 base at V and 0 bases at J, with 28 bases in the middle. CDR3 length: 22 amino acids. CDR3 residues: CASSLGVGGPTRREPSNQPQHF. CDR3 nucleotide sequence: TGTGCCAGCAGCTTAGGCGTTGGTGGTCCAACTAGACGAGAGCCTAGCAATCAGCCCCAGCATTTT.

This chain connects TRBV27 to TRBJ2-3, with TRBD2 matching 12 bases. V shed 6 bases, J shed 6 bases, and the junction held 13 bases outside the gene matches. This CDR3 region has 17 residues. CDR1 MNHEY and CDR2 SMNVEV come from the germline V gene (reference sequence). CDR3: CASSSLRTSGIRDTQYF. The CDR3 region has the DNA TGTGCCAGCAGCTCCTTAAGGACTAGCGGGATTCGGGATACGCAGTATTTT.

V and J are TRBV30 and TRBJ1-1, with TRBD1 matching over 8 bases. This CDR3 has 14 amino acids. J lost 7 bases, V lost 3 bases, and 10 bases had no gene match. Germline-derived CDR1 and CDR2 are GTSNPN and SVGIG (reference sequence). In nucleotides, the CDR3 is TGTGCCTGGAGCCGATCTCAGGGGGCGAATGAAGCTTTCTTT. It yields the protein CAWSRSQGANEAFF.

This chain uses TRBV6-6 with TRBJ2-7; D gene ambiguous. Trimming pared 4 bases from V and 0 bases from J, leaving 13 bases between. This CDR3 contains 15 residues. Germline CDR1 MNHNY, CDR2 SVGAGI (reference sequence). CDR3: CASSLASLSSYEQYF. In DNA, the CDR3 is TGTGCCAGCAGTTTAGCATCCCTGAGCTCCTACGAGCAGTACTTC.

This chain links TRBV5-1 with TRBJ2-7; D call uncertain. Germline CDR1 reads SGHRS; CDR2 reads YFSETQ. The CDR3 has 13 amino acids. V lost 0 bases and J 0 bases, leaving 4 bases between the germline ends. CDR3 loop: CASSLASSYEQYF. The CDR3 DNA is TGCGCCAGCAGCTTGGCCAGCTCCTACGAGCAGTACTTC.

The rearrangement links TRBV4-3 to TRBJ2-1; the match to TRBD2 covers 11 bases. V was pared by 0 bases and J by 3 bases, with 7 bases of the junction left unmatched. CDR1 LGHNA and CDR2 YSLEER come from the germline V gene. The CDR3 covers 18 residues. The CDR3 region is CASSQDRGSGRVYNEQFF. The DNA for the CDR3 is TGCGCCAGCAGCCAAGATCGGGGTAGCGGGAGGGTCTACAATGAGCAGTTCTTC.

The chain joins TRBV6-5 to TRBJ1-5, with 9 bases that match TRBD1. The length of the CDR3 is 16 residues. Germline V lookup: CDR1 MNHEY, CDR2 SVGAGI. Trimming cost V 4 bases and J 6 bases; bases outside gene matches: 10. The CDR3 is CASSLSGTGTGQPQHF. The CDR3, as DNA: TGTGCCAGCAGTTTGTCGGGGACAGGGACGGGTCAGCCCCAGCATTTT.

This clone has just one count. The V and J genes are TRBV5-1 and TRBJ2-2, with D perhaps matching TRBD2 (6 bases). Germline CDR1 is SGHRS and CDR2 is YFSETQ. CDR3 length equals 18 residues. Trimming removed 0 bases from V and 2 bases from J, with 17 bases in between. The CDR3 loop reads CASSLGGAGLFNTGELFF. In DNA, the CDR3 is TGCGCCAGCAGCTTGGGCGGGGCAGGTCTTTTTAACACCGGGGAGCTGTTTTTT.

This chain connects TRBV5-1 to TRBJ2-7, with D possibly matching TRBD1 (5 bases). There are 16 residues in the CDR3. V was cut by 3 bases and J by 6 bases, with 22 bases left in between. CDR1 is SGHRS, CDR2 YFSETQ, per germline. The CDR3 loop is CASSYPRARAESEQYF. The DNA of the CDR3 is TGCGCCAGCAGCTACCCCCGCGCCAGGGCCGAAAGCGAGCAGTACTTC.

The rearrangement links TRBV7-2 to TRBJ2-2; maybe TRBD2 (5 bases). The germline V gene has CDR1 SGHTA and CDR2 FQGNSA. V lost 1 base and J 2 bases, leaving 8 bases between the germline ends. This CDR3 region has 15 residues. The CDR3 reads CASSLVAGNTGELFF. CDR3 bases: TGTGCCAGCAGCTTAGTGGCGGGTAACACCGGGGAGCTGTTTTTT.

This sequence joins TRBV9 and TRBJ2-1; 9 positions agree with TRBD2. V dropped 4 bases and J dropped 0; count of bases not matched to a gene: 5. The CDR3 totals 16 residues. The V gene's germline CDR1 is SGDLS and CDR2 YYNGEE. CDR3 DNA sequence: TGTGCCAGCAGCCGTAGCGGGGGAGGCTCCTACAATGAGCAGTTCTTC. As protein: CASSRSGGGSYNEQFF.

The chain couples TRBV12-5 to TRBJ2-7, with 13 bases lining up with TRBD2. The ends lost 2 bases at V and 3 bases at J; junction bases unmatched: 19. Germline V gives CDR1 LGHNT, CDR2 FRNRAP. The CDR3 extends over 21 amino acids. Written as DNA, the CDR3 is TGTGCTAGTGGTTTGATCCCCCCGGGACAGAGGACTAGCGGGAGAGGCTACGAGCAGTACTTC. Its protein is CASGLIPPGQRTSGRGYEQYF.

The CDR3 DNA reads as TGTGCCAGCAGCTTCGAACAGGGACCCTATGGCTACACCTTC. This sequence encodes CASSFEQGPYGYTF. The rearrangement uses TRBV7-9 and TRBJ1-2; possibly TRBD1 for D (6 bases). V was shortened by 3 bases and J by 4 bases, with 12 bases between the two germline ends. The germline gives CDR1 SEHNR, CDR2 FQNEAQ (reference sequence). The CDR3 covers 14 residues.

The chain is built from TRBV4-1 and TRBJ2-7, with D possibly being TRBD2 (7 bases). Germline CDR1 MGHRA, CDR2 YSYEKL. V was trimmed by 1 base and J by 2 bases, leaving 15 bases between them. This CDR3 has 16 residues. The CDR3 reads CASSQGTQRDTYEQYF. The CDR3 region has the DNA TGCGCCAGCAGCCAAGGGACCCAGCGGGACACCTACGAGCAGTACTTC.

This sequence joins TRBV7-9 and TRBJ1-1; no firm D call. Per germline, CDR1 SEHNR and CDR2 FQNEAQ (reference sequence). Trimming removed 2 bases at V and 4 bases at J, with 8 bases between. The CDR3 is made up of 13 amino acids. The CDR3 region has the DNA TGTGCCAGCAGCTTACGCGTCGTCACTGAAGCTTTCTTT. Encoded protein: CASSLRVVTEAFF.

The CDR3 reads CASSQDLGKQGNGYTF. In DNA form, the CDR3 reads TGCGCCAGCAGCCAAGATCTCGGGAAACAGGGGAATGGCTACACCTTC. The chain is built from TRBV4-3 and TRBJ1-2, with 7 bases lining up with TRBD1. Germline CDR1 reads LGHNA; CDR2 reads YSLEER. This CDR3 is 16 amino acids long. With 0 bases clipped from V and 6 bases from J, the junction kept 10 bases outside the gene matches.